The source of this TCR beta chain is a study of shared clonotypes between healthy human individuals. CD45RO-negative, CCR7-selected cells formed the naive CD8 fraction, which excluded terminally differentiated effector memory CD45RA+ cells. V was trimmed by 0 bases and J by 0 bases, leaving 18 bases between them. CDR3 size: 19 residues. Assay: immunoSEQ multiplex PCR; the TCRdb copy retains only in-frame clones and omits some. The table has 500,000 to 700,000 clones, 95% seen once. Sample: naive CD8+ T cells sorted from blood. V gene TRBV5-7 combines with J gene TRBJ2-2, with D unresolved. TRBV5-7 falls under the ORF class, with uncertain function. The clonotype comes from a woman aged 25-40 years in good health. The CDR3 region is CASSLASIGRLANTGELFF. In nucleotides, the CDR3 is TGTGCCAGCAGCTTGGCCTCGATAGGACGCCTGGCGAACACCGGGGAGCTGTTTTTT.